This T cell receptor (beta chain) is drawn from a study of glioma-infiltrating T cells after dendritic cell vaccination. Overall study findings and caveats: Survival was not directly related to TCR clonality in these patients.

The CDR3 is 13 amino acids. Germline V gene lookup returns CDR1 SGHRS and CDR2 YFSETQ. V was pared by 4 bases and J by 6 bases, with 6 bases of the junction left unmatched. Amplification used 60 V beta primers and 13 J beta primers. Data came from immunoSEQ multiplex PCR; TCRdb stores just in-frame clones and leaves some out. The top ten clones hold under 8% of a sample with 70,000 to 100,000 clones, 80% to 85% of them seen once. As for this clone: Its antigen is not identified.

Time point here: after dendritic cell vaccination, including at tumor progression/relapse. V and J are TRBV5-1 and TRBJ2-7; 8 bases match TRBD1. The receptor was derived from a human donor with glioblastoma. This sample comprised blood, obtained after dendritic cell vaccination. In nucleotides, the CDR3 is TGCGCCAGCAGCCTGGACAGGGATCGCGAGCAGTACTTC. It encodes CASSLDRDREQYF.